The TCR beta chain described here comes from a study of response to subunit inactivated influenza vaccine. The J segment lost 4 bases and the V segment lost 6 bases, leaving 11 bases of the junction unmatched. Germline V gene data show CDR1 as ENHRY and CDR2 as SYGVKD. This CDR3 contains 16 residues. TCRdb redid the calling of the RT-PCR reads with MiXCR, one entry per CDR3 protein. The top ten hold around 6.5% of the sample, which has around 760,000 distinct CDR3 sequences, about 14% seen once. This clonotype was seen only a few times. The target antigen is unknown. Study results and caveats: Authors suggested few new T cells are recruited by each seasonal influenza vaccination.

Sample: PBMCs from blood, taken around 15 days before vaccination. The chain links TRBV10-3 to TRBJ2-3; 9 bases agree with TRBD1. The receptor's source is a man over 45 who received an inactivated influenza vaccine. CDR3 DNA: TGTGCCATCAGGGAGCCGGGACAGGGATTATCAGATACGCAGTATTTT. Translated, it gives CAIREPGQGLSDTQYF.